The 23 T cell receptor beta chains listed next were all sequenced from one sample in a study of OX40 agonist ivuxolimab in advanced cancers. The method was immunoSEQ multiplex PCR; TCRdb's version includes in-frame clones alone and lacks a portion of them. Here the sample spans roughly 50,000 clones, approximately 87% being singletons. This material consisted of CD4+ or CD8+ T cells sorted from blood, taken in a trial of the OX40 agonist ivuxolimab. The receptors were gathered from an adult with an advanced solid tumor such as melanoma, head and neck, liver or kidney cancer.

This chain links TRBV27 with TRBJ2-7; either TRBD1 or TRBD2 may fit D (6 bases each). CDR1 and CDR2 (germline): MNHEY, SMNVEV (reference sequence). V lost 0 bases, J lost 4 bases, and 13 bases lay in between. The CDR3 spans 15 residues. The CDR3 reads CASSLSTGAGYEQYF. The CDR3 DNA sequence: TGTGCCAGCAGTTTATCAACGGGGGCTGGGTACGAGCAGTACTTC.

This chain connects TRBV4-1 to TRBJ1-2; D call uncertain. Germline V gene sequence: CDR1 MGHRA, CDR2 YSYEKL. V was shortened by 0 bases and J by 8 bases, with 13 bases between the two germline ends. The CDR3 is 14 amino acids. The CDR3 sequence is CASSQDPNLRGYTF. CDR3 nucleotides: TGCGCCAGCAGCCAAGACCCGAACCTCAGAGGCTACACCTTC.

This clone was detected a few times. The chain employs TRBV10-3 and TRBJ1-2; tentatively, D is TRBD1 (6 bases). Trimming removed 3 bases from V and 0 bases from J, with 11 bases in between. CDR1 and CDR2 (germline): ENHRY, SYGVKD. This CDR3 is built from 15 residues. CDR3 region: CAISEGDTPNYGYTF. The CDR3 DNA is TGTGCCATCAGTGAAGGGGACACCCCTAACTATGGCTACACCTTC.

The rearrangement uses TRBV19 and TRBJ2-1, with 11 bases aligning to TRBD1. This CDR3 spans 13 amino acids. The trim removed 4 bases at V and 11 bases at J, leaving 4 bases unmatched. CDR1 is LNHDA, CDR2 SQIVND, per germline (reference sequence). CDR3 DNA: TGTGCCAGTAGTAGCGGACAGGGGGCGCAGCAGTTCTTC. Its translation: CASSSGQGAQQFF.

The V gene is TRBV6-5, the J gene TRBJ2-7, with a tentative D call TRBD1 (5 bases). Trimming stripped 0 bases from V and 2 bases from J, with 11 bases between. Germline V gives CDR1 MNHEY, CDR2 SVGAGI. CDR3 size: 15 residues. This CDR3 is CASSYSILGAYEQYF. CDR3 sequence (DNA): TGTGCCAGCAGTTACTCGATCCTAGGGGCCTACGAGCAGTACTTC.

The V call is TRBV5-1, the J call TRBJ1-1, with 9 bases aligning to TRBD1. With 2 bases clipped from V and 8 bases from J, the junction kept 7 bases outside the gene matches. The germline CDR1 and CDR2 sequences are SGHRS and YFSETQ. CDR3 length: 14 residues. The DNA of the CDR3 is TGCGCCAGCAGCTTTCCCGGACAGGGGAGGGAAGCTTTCTTT. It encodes CASSFPGQGREAFF.

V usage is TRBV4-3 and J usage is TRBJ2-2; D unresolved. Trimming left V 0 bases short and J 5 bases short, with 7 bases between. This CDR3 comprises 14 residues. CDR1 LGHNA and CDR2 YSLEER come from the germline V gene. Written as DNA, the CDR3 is TGCGCCAGCAGCCAAGAAGTGGTAACCGGGGAGCTGTTTTTT. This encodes CASSQEVVTGELFF.

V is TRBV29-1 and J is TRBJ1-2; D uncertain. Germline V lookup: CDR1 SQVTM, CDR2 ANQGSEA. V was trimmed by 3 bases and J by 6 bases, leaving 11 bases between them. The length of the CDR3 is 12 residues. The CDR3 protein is CSVDLQVDGYTF. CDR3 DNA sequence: TGCAGCGTTGACCTGCAGGTCGATGGCTACACCTTC.

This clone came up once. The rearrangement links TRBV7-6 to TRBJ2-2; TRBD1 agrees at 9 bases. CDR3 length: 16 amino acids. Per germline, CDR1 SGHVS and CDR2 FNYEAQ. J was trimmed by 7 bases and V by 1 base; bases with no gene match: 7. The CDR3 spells CASSLDGTGIVGELFF. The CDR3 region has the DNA TGTGCCAGCAGCTTAGATGGGACAGGGATTGTCGGGGAGCTGTTTTTT.

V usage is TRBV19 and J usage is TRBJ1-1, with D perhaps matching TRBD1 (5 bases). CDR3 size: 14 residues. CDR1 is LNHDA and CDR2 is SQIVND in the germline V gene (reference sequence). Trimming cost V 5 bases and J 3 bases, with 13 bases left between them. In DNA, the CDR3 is TGTGCCAGTAGTGTCTGGGGGGGGTACACTGAAGCTTTCTTT. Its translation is CASSVWGGYTEAFF. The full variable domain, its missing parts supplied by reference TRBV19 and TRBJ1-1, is DGGITQSPKYLFRKEGQNVTLSCEQNLNHDAMYWYRQDPGQGLRLIYYSQIVNDFQKGDIAEGYSVSREKKESFPLTVTSAQKNPTAFYLCASSVWGGYTEAFFGQGTRLTVV.

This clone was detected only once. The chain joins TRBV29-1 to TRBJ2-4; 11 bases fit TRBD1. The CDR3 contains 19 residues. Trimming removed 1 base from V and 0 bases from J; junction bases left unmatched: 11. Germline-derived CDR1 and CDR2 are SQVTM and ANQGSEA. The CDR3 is CSVEVIRDRGLLAKNIQYF. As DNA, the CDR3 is TGCAGCGTTGAAGTAATCCGGGACAGGGGGTTGTTAGCCAAAAACATTCAGTACTTC.

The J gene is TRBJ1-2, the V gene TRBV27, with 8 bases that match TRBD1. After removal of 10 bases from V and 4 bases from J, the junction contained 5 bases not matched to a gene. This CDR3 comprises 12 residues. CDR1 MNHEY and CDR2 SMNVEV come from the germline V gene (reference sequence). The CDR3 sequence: CATADRAYGYTF. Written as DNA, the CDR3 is TGTGCCACCGCGGACAGGGCCTATGGCTACACCTTC.

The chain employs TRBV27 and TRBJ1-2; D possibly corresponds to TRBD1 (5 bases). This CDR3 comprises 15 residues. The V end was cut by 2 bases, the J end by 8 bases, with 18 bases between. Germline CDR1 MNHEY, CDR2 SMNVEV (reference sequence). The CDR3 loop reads CASSLSLGTPYGYTF. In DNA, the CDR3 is TGTGCCAGCAGTTTAAGTTTAGGGACCCCATACGGCTACACCTTC.

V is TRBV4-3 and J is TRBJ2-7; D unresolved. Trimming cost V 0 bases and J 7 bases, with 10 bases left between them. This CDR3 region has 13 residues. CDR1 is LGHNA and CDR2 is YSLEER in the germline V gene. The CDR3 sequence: CASSQEGRKEQYF. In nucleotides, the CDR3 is TGCGCCAGCAGCCAAGAGGGCAGGAAAGAGCAGTACTTC.

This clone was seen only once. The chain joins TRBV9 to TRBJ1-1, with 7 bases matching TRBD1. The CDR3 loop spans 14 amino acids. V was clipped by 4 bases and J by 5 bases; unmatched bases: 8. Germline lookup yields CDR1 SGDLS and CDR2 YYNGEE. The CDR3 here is CASSPTGAGTEAFF. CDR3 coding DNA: TGTGCCAGCAGCCCCACAGGGGCAGGAACTGAAGCTTTCTTT.

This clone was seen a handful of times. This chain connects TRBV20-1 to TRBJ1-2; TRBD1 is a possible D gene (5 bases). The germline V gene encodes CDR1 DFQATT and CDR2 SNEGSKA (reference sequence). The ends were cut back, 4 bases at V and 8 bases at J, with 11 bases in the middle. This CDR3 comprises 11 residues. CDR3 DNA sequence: TGCAGTGCTATAAACGCAGGGGGCTACACCTTC. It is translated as CSAINAGGYTF.

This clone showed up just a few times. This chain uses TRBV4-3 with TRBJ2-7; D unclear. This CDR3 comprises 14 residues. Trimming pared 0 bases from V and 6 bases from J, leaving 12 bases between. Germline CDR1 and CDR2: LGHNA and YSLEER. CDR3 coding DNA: TGCGCCAGCAGCCAAGATAGGAAAATGGGCGAGCAGTACTTC. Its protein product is CASSQDRKMGEQYF.

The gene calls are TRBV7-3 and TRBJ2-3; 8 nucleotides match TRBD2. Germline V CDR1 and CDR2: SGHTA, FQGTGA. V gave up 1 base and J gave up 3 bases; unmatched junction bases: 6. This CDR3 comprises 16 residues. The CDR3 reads CASSLNPGLETDTQYF. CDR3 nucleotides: TGTGCCAGCAGCTTAAACCCGGGACTAGAGACAGATACGCAGTATTTT.

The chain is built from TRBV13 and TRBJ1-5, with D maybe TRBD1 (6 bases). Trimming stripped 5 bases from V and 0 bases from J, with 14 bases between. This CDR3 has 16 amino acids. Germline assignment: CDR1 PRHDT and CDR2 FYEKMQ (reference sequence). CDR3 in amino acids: CASSRQGIGSNQPQHF. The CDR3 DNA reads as TGTGCCAGCAGCCGTCAGGGGATAGGTAGCAATCAGCCCCAGCATTTT. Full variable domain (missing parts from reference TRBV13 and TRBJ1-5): AAGVIQSPRHLIKEKRETATLKCYPIPRHDTVYWYQQGPGQDPQFLISFYEKMQSDKGSIPDRFSAQQFSDYHSELNMSSLELGDSALYFCASSRQGIGSNQPQHFGDGTRLSIL.

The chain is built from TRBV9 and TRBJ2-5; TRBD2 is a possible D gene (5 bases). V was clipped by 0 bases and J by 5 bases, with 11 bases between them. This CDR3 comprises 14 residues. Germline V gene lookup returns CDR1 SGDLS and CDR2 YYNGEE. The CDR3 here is CASSVDSDVETQYF. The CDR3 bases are TGTGCCAGCAGCGTAGATAGCGATGTGGAGACCCAGTACTTC.

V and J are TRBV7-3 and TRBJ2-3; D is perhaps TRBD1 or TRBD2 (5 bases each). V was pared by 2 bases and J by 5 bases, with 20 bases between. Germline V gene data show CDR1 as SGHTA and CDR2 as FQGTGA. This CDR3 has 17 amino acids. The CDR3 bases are TGTGCCAGCAGCTTACCCCGGGACCTTGTAGACCAAGATACGCAGTATTTT. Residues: CASSLPRDLVDQDTQYF.

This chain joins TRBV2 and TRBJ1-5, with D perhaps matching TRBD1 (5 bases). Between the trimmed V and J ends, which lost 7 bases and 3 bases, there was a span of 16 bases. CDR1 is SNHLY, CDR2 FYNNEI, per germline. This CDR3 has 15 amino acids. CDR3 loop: CASTPAGTLNQPQHF. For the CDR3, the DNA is TGTGCCAGCACCCCCGCGGGGACTCTCAATCAGCCCCAGCATTTT. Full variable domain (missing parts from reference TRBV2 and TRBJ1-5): EPEVTQTPSHQVTQMGQEVILRCVPISNHLYFYWYRQILGQKVEFLVSFYNNEISEKSEIFDDQFSVERPDGSNFTLKIRSTKLEDSAMYFCASTPAGTLNQPQHFGDGTRLSIL.

CDR3 coding DNA: TGCGCCAGCAGCTTGGGAGCGGGGGCCACTGAAGCTTTCTTT. Encoded protein: CASSLGAGATEAFF. The chain combines TRBV5-1 with TRBJ1-1, with D tentatively TRBD1 (6 bases). V shed 0 bases and J shed 4 bases, with 10 bases lying between them. The CDR3 consists of 14 residues. Germline CDR1 SGHRS, CDR2 YFSETQ.